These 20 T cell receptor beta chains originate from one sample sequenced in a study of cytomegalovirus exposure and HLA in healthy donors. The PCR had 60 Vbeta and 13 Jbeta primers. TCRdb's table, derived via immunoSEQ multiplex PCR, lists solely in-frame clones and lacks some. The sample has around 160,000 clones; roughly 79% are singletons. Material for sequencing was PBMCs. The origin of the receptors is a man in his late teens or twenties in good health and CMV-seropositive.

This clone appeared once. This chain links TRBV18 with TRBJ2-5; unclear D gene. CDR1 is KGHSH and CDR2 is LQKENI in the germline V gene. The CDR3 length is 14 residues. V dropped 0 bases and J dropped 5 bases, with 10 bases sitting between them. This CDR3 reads CASSPPQVRETQYF. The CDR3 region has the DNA TGTGCCAGCTCACCACCGCAGGTCCGGGAGACCCAGTACTTC.

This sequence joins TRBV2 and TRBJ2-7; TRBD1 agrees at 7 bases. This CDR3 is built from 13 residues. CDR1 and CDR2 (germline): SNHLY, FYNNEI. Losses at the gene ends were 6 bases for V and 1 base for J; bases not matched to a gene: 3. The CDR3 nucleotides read TGTGCCAGCAGAGGGGACAGATCCTACGAGCAGTACTTC. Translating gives CASRGDRSYEQYF. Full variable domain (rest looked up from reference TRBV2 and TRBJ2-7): EPEVTQTPSHQVTQMGQEVILRCVPISNHLYFYWYRQILGQKVEFLVSFYNNEISEKSEIFDDQFSVERPDGSNFTLKIRSTKLEDSAMYFCASRGDRSYEQYFGPGTRLTVT.

The CDR3 sequence is CASGSHLASGELFF. Written as DNA, the CDR3 is TGTGCTAGTGGTTCCCACCTAGCGTCCGGGGAGCTGTTTTTT. The chain couples TRBV12-5 to TRBJ2-2, with D possibly matching TRBD2 (6 bases). Deletions cut 4 bases from V and 6 bases from J, with 12 bases between. The CDR3 sequence is 14 residues long. CDR1 LGHNT and CDR2 FRNRAP come from the germline V gene.

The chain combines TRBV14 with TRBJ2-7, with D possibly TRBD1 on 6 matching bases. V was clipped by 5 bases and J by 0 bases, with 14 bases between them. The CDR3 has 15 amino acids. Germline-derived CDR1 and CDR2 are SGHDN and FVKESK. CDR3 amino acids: CASSTRDTNSYEQYF. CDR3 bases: TGTGCCAGCAGCACCCGGGACACCAACTCCTACGAGCAGTACTTC.

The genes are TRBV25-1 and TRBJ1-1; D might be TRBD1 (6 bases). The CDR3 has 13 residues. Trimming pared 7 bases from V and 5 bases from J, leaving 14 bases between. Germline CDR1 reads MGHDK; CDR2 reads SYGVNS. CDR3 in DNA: TGTGCCAGCACCCCAGGGGTAGAGACTGAAGCTTTCTTT. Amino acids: CASTPGVETEAFF.

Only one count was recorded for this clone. The CDR3 bases are TGCGCCAGCAGCTTGGCCCGGGAGGGAGATGAGCAGTTCTTC. Protein product: CASSLAREGDEQFF. The rearrangement uses TRBV5-1 and TRBJ2-1; 8 bases agree with TRBD2. This CDR3 region has 14 residues. Germline assignment: CDR1 SGHRS and CDR2 YFSETQ. V lost 0 bases to trimming and J lost 8 bases; unmatched junction nucleotides: 4.

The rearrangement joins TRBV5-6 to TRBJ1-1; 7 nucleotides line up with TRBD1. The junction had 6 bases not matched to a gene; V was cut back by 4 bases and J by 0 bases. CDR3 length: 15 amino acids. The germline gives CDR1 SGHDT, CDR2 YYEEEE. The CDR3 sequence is CASSQGQTVNTEAFF. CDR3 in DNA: TGTGCCAGCAGCCAGGGACAGACAGTGAACACTGAAGCTTTCTTT.

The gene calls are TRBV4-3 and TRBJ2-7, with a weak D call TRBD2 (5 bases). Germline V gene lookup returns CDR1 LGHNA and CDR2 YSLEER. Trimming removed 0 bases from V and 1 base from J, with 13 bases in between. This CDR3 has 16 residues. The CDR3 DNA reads TGCGCCAGCAGCCAAGAAGCGGTCTCCTTATCCTACGAGCAGTACTTC. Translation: CASSQEAVSLSYEQYF.

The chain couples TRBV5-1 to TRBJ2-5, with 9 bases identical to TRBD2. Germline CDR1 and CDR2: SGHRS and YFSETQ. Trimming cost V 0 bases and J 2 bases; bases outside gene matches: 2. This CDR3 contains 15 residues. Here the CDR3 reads CASSLGLADQETQYF. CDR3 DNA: TGCGCCAGCAGCTTGGGACTAGCGGATCAAGAGACCCAGTACTTC.

The CDR3: CASSFRGQETQYF. DNA of the CDR3: TGTGCCAGCAGCTTCAGGGGCCAAGAGACCCAGTACTTC. The chain combines TRBV5-6 with TRBJ2-5; TRBD1 is a possible D gene (6 bases). V dropped 2 bases and J dropped 1 base, with 6 bases sitting between them. Looked up from germline, CDR1 is SGHDT and CDR2 is YYEEEE. The CDR3 contains 13 residues.

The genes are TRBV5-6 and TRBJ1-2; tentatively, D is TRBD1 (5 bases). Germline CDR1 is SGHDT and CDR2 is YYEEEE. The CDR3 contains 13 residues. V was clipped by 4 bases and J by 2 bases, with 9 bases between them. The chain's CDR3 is CASSPTVNYGYTF. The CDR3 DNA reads TGTGCCAGCAGCCCGACAGTGAACTATGGCTACACCTTC.

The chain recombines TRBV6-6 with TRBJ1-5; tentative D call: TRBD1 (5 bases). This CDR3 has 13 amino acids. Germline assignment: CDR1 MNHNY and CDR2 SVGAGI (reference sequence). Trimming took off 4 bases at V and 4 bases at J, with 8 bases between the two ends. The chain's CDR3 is CASSWAGNQPQHF. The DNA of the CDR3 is TGTGCCAGCAGTTGGGCAGGGAATCAGCCCCAGCATTTT.

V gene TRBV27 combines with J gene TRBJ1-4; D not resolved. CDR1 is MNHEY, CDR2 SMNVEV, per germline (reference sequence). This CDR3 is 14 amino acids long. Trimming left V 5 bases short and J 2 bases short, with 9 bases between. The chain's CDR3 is CASSPGSTNEKLFF. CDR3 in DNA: TGTGCCAGCAGTCCCGGGTCGACTAATGAAAAACTGTTTTTT. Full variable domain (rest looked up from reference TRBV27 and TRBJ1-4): EAQVTQNPRYLITVTGKKLTVTCSQNMNHEYMSWYRQDPGLGLRQIYYSMNVEVTDKGDVPEGYKVSRKEKRNFPLILESPSPNQTSLYFCASSPGSTNEKLFFGSGTQLSVL.

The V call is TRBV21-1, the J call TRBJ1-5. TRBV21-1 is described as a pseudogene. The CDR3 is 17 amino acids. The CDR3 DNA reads TGTGCCAGCAGCAGGCGGGACGGAGGGGATAGCAATCAGCCCCAGCATTTT. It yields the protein CASSRRDGGDSNQPQHF.

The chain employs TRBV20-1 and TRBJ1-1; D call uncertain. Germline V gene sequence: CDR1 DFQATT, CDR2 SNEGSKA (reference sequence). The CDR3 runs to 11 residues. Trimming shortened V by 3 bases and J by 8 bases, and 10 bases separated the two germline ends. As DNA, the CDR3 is TGCAGTGCTAGCTTCGGCGGGGAAGCTTTCTTT. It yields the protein CSASFGGEAFF.

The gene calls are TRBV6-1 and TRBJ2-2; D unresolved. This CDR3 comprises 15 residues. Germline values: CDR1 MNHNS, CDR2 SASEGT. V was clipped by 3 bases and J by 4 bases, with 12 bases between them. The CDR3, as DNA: TGTGCCAGCAGTGAGCTCCTACCCCCCACCGGGGAGCTGTTTTTT. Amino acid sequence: CASSELLPPTGELFF.

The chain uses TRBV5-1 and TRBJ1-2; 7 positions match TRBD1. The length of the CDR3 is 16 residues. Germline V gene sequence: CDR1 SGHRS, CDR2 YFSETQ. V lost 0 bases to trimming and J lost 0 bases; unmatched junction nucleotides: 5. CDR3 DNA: TGCGCCAGCAGCTTGGCCCCCCAGGGGGCTAACTATGGCTACACCTTC. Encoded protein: CASSLAPQGANYGYTF.

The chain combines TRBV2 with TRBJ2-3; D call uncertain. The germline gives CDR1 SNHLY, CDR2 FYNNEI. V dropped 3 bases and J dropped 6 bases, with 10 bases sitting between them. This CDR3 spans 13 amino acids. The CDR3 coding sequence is TGTGCCAGCAGTGAGTGGTTTCAGGATACGCAGTATTTT. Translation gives CASSEWFQDTQYF.

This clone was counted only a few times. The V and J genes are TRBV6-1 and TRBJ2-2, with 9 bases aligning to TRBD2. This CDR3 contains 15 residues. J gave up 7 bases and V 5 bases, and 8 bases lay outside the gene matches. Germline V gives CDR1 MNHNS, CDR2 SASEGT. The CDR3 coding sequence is TGTGCCAGCAGTACTTCAGCGGGAGGAGTCGGGGAGCTGTTTTTT. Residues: CASSTSAGGVGELFF.

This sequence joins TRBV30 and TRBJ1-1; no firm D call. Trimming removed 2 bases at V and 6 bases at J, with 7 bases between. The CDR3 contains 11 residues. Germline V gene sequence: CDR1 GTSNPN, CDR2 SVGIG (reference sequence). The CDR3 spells CAWSPQSEAFF. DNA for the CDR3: TGTGCCTGGAGTCCCCAATCTGAAGCTTTCTTT.